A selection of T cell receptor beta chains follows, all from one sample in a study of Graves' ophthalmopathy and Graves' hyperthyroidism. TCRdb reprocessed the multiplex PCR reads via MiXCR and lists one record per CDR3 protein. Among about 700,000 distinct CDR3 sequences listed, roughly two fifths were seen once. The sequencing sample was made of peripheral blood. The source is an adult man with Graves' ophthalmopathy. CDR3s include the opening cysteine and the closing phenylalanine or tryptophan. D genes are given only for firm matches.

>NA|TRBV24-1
CASCRQEVQPQHF
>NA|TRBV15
CATSLGGLTGELFF
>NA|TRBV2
CASSVQGLGEQYF
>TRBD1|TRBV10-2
CASRDRGRHEQYF
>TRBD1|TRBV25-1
CASRHRDSYGYTF
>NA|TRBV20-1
CSARDWENSPLYEQYF
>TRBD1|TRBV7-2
CASSSRLWTGVDTEAFF
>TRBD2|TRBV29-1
CSVRAGGTTGEQYF
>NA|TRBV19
CASSLGRGDNYGYTF
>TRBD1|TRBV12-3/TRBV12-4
CASSPGQTREGYTF
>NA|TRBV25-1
CASSVRTGELFF
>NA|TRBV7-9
CASSLGEWSGANVLTF
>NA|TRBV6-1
CASKTGTGGHEQYF
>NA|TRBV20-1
CSARGAEATNEKLFF
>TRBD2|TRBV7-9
CASSLYYPGGVRETQYF
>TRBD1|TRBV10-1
CASSQVRDRGEQYF
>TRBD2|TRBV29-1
CSVTGTSGAGANVLTF
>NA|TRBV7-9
CASSQDEQRQETQYF
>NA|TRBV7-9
CASGGEYTEAFF
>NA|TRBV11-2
CASRAHQETQYF
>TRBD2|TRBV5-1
CASSLSRTSGNTGELFF
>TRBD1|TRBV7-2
CASSSGQGSRETQYF
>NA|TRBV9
CASSQTLASAEQYF
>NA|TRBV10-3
CASTGTHNEKLFF
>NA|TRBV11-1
CASSVDTAYGYTF
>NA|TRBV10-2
CASSELGNYGYTF
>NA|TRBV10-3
CAISGQGWETQYF
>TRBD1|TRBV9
CASSVGDRDYEQYF
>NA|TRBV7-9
CASSLGRTVRNEQYF
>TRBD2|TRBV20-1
CSADPGGLAGTYEQYF
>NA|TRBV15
CATSRTTGYEQYF
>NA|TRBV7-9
CASSMTGRSTDTQYF
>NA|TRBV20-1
CSARGGAGRAKTQYF
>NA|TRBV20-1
CSAIMSRGSSYNSPLHF
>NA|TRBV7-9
CASSQSRQTNEQYF
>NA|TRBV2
CASSERRVNTGELFF
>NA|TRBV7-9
CASRLPESYEQYF
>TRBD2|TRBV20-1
CSARGPTSGISSYEQYF
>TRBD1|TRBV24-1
CATSDNGRGHTEAFF
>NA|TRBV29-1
CSVEHRANEQFF
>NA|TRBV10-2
CASSGDVDDEQFF
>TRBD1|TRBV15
CATSRDLGTGDQPQHF
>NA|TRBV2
CASSEAEIGNTEAFF
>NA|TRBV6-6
CASSYSGGDADTQYF
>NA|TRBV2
CASSWWGGDQPQHF
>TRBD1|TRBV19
CASTTGGLGYTF
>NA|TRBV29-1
CSVTTYEQYF
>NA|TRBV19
CASSPTSGRASGYTF
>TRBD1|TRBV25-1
CASRRTGMETQYF
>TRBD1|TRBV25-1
CASSFTGGNEKLFF